One and the same sample provided the 27 T cell receptor beta chains below, sequenced in a study of T cell repertoires in cytomegalovirus infection. In TCRdb, the reads were re-called with MiXCR into one record per CDR3 protein. Counted here are 400,000 or so distinct CDR3 sequences, around 32% occurring once; the ten biggest clones make up approximately 14%. What was sequenced was PBMCs. These TCRs come from a human donor in good health (CMV status not recorded). Some clones in this sample may be carry-over from other donors' samples.

J is TRBJ1-5 and V is TRBV12-3 or TRBV12-4; no definite D call. The germline V and J ends were trimmed by 2 bases and 0 bases, with 8 bases remaining between them. The CDR3 covers 15 residues. DNA for the CDR3: TGTGCCAGCAGTTTAAGCCAGGTTAGCAATCAGCCCCAGCATTTT. Translated: CASSLSQVSNQPQHF.

The V gene is TRBV14, the J gene TRBJ2-1, with TRBD1 matching over 7 bases. The germline CDR1 and CDR2 sequences are SGHDN and FVKESK. The CDR3 totals 15 residues. V trimming: 5 bases; J trimming: 5 bases; junction bases outside the gene matches: 9. The CDR3 nucleotides are TGTGCCAGCAGCATCCGACAGGGCAGGCACAATGAGCAGTTCTTC. This encodes CASSIRQGRHNEQFF.

This clonotype has a single count. Here the CDR3 DNA reads TGCGCCAGCAGCCTCTGGGACAGCCCGAACACCGGGGAGCTGTTTTTT. It codes for CASSLWDSPNTGELFF. The chain couples TRBV5-1 to TRBJ2-2; 7 bases are a match to TRBD1. The CDR3 spans 16 residues. CDR1 and CDR2 from the germline V gene are SGHRS and YFSETQ. With V trimmed by 4 bases and J by 0 bases, 6 bases remained unmatched.

There are a few counts of this clonotype. One junction end does not reproduce the germline sequence, and a read error may be involved. The chain uses TRBV4-1 and TRBJ2-5; 10 bases map to TRBD2. Germline CDR1 and CDR2: MGHRA and YSYEKL. CDR3 length: 17 residues. The chain's CDR3 is CASSPGLAGENQETQYF. In DNA form, the CDR3 reads TGTGCCAGCAGCCCGGGGCTAGCGGGGGAGAACCAAGAGACCCAGTACTTC.

The CDR3 loop reads CASSLGAGGASGTGELFF. The CDR3 nucleotides are TGTGCCAGCAGTTTAGGAGCGGGGGGGGCCTCTGGCACCGGGGAGCTGTTTTTT. The genes are TRBV28 and TRBJ2-2; 10 positions agree with TRBD2. Germline CDR1 and CDR2: MDHEN and SYDVKM. The CDR3 spans 18 residues. Losses at the gene ends were 2 bases for V and 4 bases for J; bases not matched to a gene: 10.

This chain connects TRBV18 to TRBJ2-1; TRBD2 aligns across 10 bases. Germline V lookup: CDR1 KGHSH, CDR2 LQKENI. Trimming at V came to 4 bases and at J to 8 bases, leaving 8 bases not matched to a gene. The CDR3 length is 15 residues. CDR3 sequence reads: CASSQPLAGVDEQFF. The CDR3 DNA reads TGTGCCAGCTCACAGCCCCTAGCGGGGGTCGATGAGCAGTTCTTC. The variable domain in full, completed from reference TRBV18 and TRBJ2-1, reads NAGVMQNPRHLVRRRGQEARLRCSPMKGHSHVYWYRQLPEEGLKFMVYLQKENIIDESGMPKERFSAEFPKEGPSILRIQQVVRGDSAAYFCASSQPLAGVDEQFFGPGTRLTVL.

The chain has TRBV2 and TRBJ1-5; D is uncertain. V lost 4 bases and J lost 4, with 8 bases in between. This CDR3 has 13 residues. The germline gives CDR1 SNHLY, CDR2 FYNNEI. The CDR3 region is CASSGGRNQPQHF. CDR3 nucleotides: TGTGCCAGCAGTGGAGGGCGGAATCAGCCCCAGCATTTT.

As regards this clonotype: An end of the junction does not agree with germline; a read error may underlie this. The V and J genes are TRBV6-1 and TRBJ1-1; no clear D. The CDR3 runs to 13 residues. Germline lookup yields CDR1 MNHNS and CDR2 SASEGT. The CDR3 DNA reads TGTGCCAGCAGTGAAAGGTTCTGGGCTGAAGATTTCTTT. Translation gives CASSERFWAEDFF.

The genes are TRBV7-8 and TRBJ2-5; 7 bases map to TRBD1. This CDR3 spans 14 amino acids. The germline V gene has CDR1 SGHVS and CDR2 FQNEAQ. After removal of 11 bases from V and 7 bases from J, the junction contained 16 bases not matched to a gene. DNA for the CDR3: TGTGCCTCCAAAAAGGGGGCAGGGGTGATGACCCAGTACTTC. Its translation: CASKKGAGVMTQYF. Supplemented by reference TRBV7-8 and TRBJ2-5, the full variable domain reads GAGVSQSPRYKVAKRGQDVALRCDPISGHVSLFWYQQALGQGPEFLTYFQNEAQLDKSGLPSDRFFAERPEGSVSTLKIQRTQQEDSAVYLCASKKGAGVMTQYFGPGTRLLVL.

CDR3 nucleotides: TGTGCCAGCAGTTTAGGGACAATCACAGATACGCAGTATTTT. It is translated as CASSLGTITDTQYF. The V and J genes are TRBV12-3 or TRBV12-4 and TRBJ2-3; possibly TRBD1 for D (5 bases). The CDR3 loop spans 14 amino acids. V was clipped by 1 base and J by 2 bases, with 7 bases between them.

There are a few counts of this clonotype. The chain recombines TRBV19 with TRBJ1-5; TRBD1 might be the D (6 bases). The CDR3 contains 16 residues. Germline assignment: CDR1 LNHDA and CDR2 SQIVND (reference sequence). Trimming shortened V by 6 bases and J by 5 bases, and 20 bases separated the two germline ends. Here the CDR3 reads CASRSEGRAGDQPQHF. The DNA for the CDR3 is TGTGCCAGTAGATCAGAGGGTAGGGCAGGGGATCAGCCCCAGCATTTT.

This clonotype was seen more than once but under ten times. The rearrangement uses TRBV9 and TRBJ2-3; 8 nucleotides match TRBD1. The germline V gene encodes CDR1 SGDLS and CDR2 YYNGEE. V lost 3 bases, J lost 4 bases, and 7 bases stayed unmatched. The CDR3 is 15 residues long. The CDR3 DNA follows: TGTGCCAGCAGCGGAGACCTCAGGGGGCCAGATACGCAGTATTTT. The encoded protein is CASSGDLRGPDTQYF.

This clonotype was observed once. At one boundary the junction diverges from the germline segment, which might be a read error. This chain uses TRBV7-6 with TRBJ2-5, with D hard to call. This CDR3 spans 12 amino acids. The germline V gene has CDR1 SGHVS and CDR2 FNYEAQ. The CDR3 reads CASSSNQETPYF. CDR3 sequence (DNA): TGTGCCAGCAGCTCGAACCAAGAGACCCCGTACTTC. The variable domain in full, completed from reference TRBV7-6 and TRBJ2-5, reads GAGVSQSPRYKVTKRGQDVALRCDPISGHVSLYWYRQALGQGPEFLTYFNYEAQQDKSGLPNDRFSAERPEGSISTLTIQRTEQRDSAMYRCASSSNQETPYFGPGTRLLVL.

V and J are TRBV7-8 and TRBJ2-5, with TRBD2 matching 11 bases. The V gene's germline CDR1 is SGHVS and CDR2 FQNEAQ. This CDR3 contains 18 residues. Losses at the gene ends were 2 bases for V and 0 bases for J; bases not matched to a gene: 8. CDR3: CASSLRASGGTYQETQYF. DNA for the CDR3: TGTGCCAGCAGCTTACGGGCTAGCGGGGGGACCTACCAAGAGACCCAGTACTTC. The full variable domain, completed using reference TRBV7-8 and TRBJ2-5, is GAGVSQSPRYKVAKRGQDVALRCDPISGHVSLFWYQQALGQGPEFLTYFQNEAQLDKSGLPSDRFFAERPEGSVSTLKIQRTQQEDSAVYLCASSLRASGGTYQETQYFGPGTRLLVL.

Ten or more counts support this clonotype. This chain joins TRBV20-1 and TRBJ1-2, with D unclear. Looked up from germline, CDR1 is DFQATT and CDR2 is SNEGSKA (reference sequence). Trimming cost V 1 base and J 1 base, with 10 bases left between them. CDR3 length: 14 amino acids. The CDR3 here is CSARVGWDNYGYTF. CDR3 bases: TGCAGTGCTAGAGTGGGGTGGGATAACTATGGCTACACCTTC.

This clonotype was seen a few times. This chain connects TRBV12-3 or TRBV12-4 to TRBJ1-5, with D possibly matching TRBD1 (6 bases). Deletions cut 4 bases from V and 7 bases from J, with 14 bases between. The CDR3 length is 14 residues. CDR3 nucleotide sequence: TGTGCCAGCAGTTCCGCAGGGGAATTACAGCCCCAGCATTTT. Translated: CASSSAGELQPQHF.

This clonotype was seen more than once but under ten times. The chain combines TRBV28 with TRBJ2-2; 8 positions match TRBD1. Germline loops: CDR1 MDHEN, CDR2 SYDVKM. J was trimmed by 4 bases and V by 6 bases; bases with no gene match: 4. The CDR3 totals 14 residues. The CDR3 DNA sequence: TGTGCCAGCAGAGGACAGGGTGGCACCGGGGAGCTGTTTTTT. Its translation: CASRGQGGTGELFF.

The genes are TRBV18 and TRBJ1-6; 9 bases map to TRBD1. Germline CDR1 reads KGHSH; CDR2 reads LQKENI. After removal of 6 bases from V and 10 bases from J, the junction contained 10 bases not matched to a gene. The CDR3 has 15 amino acids. The CDR3 nucleotides are TGTGCCAGCTCCAACTCGGGACAGGGTGCCTCACCCCTCCACTTT. This sequence encodes CASSNSGQGASPLHF. Looking up the rest from reference TRBV18 and TRBJ1-6 gives the full variable domain: NAGVMQNPRHLVRRRGQEARLRCSPMKGHSHVYWYRQLPEEGLKFMVYLQKENIIDESGMPKERFSAEFPKEGPSILRIQQVVRGDSAAYFCASSNSGQGASPLHFGNGTRLTVT.

The table lists this clonotype with a few counts. The chain uses TRBV6-2 or TRBV6-3 and TRBJ1-2; D uncertain. CDR3 size: 15 residues. Trimming removed 0 bases at V and 4 bases at J, with 12 bases between. Germline V gene sequence: CDR1 MNHEY, CDR2 SVGEGT. CDR3 nucleotide sequence: TGTGCCAGCAGTTACTCGACGGCGAGTATCTATGGCTACACCTTC. As protein: CASSYSTASIYGYTF.

V is TRBV4-1 and J is TRBJ2-7, with 8 bases aligning to TRBD1. CDR1 and CDR2 (germline): MGHRA, YSYEKL. This CDR3 has 14 residues. V was pared by 3 bases and J by 3 bases, with 4 bases of the junction left unmatched. CDR3 bases: TGCGCCAGCAGCCAGGTGACAGGGGACTACGAGCAGTACTTC. Translation gives CASSQVTGDYEQYF.

This clonotype has only one observation. This sequence may be a read error, since a much larger clone differs from it by one base. This chain connects TRBV4-1 to TRBJ2-1; D gene uncertain. The ends were cut back, 0 bases at V and 5 bases at J, with 23 bases in the middle. Germline lookup yields CDR1 MGHRA and CDR2 YSYEKL. This CDR3 has 19 amino acids. The CDR3 here is CASSQDTQRLAPRHNEQFF. CDR3 nucleotide sequence: TGCGCCAGCAGCCAAGATACCCAGCGCCTGGCCCCTAGACACAATGAGCAGTTCTTC.

V is TRBV11-3 and J is TRBJ2-3, with D possibly matching TRBD2 (6 bases). Germline V gene lookup returns CDR1 SGHNT and CDR2 YENEEA. The CDR3 contains 17 residues. With 5 bases removed from V and 3 bases from J, the gap between germline ends came to 21 bases. The CDR3 loop is CASSAGDIGTGTDTQYF. CDR3 sequence (DNA): TGTGCCAGCAGCGCAGGCGACATTGGGACTGGGACAGATACGCAGTATTTT.

The chain combines TRBV29-1 with TRBJ2-5; possible D gene TRBD2, 6 bases. From germline, CDR1 is SQVTM and CDR2 ANQGSEA. This CDR3 spans 13 amino acids. V was pared by 4 bases and J by 4 bases, with 13 bases between. The CDR3 loop reads CSVVTGGGETQYF. DNA of the CDR3: TGCAGCGTTGTTACCGGGGGAGGAGAGACCCAGTACTTC.

Comment on this clonotype: This may stem from a read error, because a much larger clone lies one nucleotide away. The chain links TRBV19 to TRBJ1-6, with unresolved D. Trimming cost V 5 bases and J 6 bases, with 11 bases left between them. Germline CDR1 LNHDA, CDR2 SQIVND (reference sequence). CDR3 length: 14 residues. The CDR3 nucleotides read TGTGCCAGTAGTCTACTGGGCGGTAATTCACCCCTCCACTTT. Amino acids: CASSLLGGNSPLHF.

This clonotype was observed a few times. The rearrangement joins TRBV7-9 to TRBJ1-1, with 8 bases that match TRBD1. This CDR3 has 18 amino acids. CDR1 SEHNR and CDR2 FQNEAQ come from the germline V gene (reference sequence). The V segment lost 0 bases and the J segment 3 bases; nucleotides outside the gene matches: 12. The CDR3 nucleotides are TGTGCCAGCAGCTTAGCGCTCAGACAGGGGATAGGGGACACTGAAGCTTTCTTT. The encoded protein is CASSLALRQGIGDTEAFF.

Only a few counts were recorded for this clonotype. The CDR3 loop is CSARFVADEQYF. CDR3 nucleotides: TGCAGTGCTAGGTTTGTCGCCGACGAGCAGTACTTC. The chain uses TRBV20-1 and TRBJ2-7; D gene unclear. This CDR3 spans 12 amino acids. Germline CDR1 DFQATT, CDR2 SNEGSKA (reference sequence). The V gene lost 3 bases and the J gene lost 5 bases, with 11 bases spanning the gap.

This clonotype was recorded a few times. The chain is built from TRBV28 and TRBJ1-2, with D unclear. Germline V gene data show CDR1 as MDHEN and CDR2 as SYDVKM. Trimming stripped 3 bases from V and 5 bases from J, with 13 bases between. The CDR3 is 14 residues long. For the CDR3, the DNA is TGTGCCAGCAGTTTTAGGTTGGCCACTTATGGCTACACCTTC. Its translation: CASSFRLATYGYTF.